The 15 T cell receptor beta chains below come from one sample, sequenced in a study of blood T cell repertoires in COVID-19. Sequencing used immunoSEQ multiplex PCR; TCRdb keeps in-frame clones, though not all of them. The profile covers nearly 200,000 clones, with roughly 80% appearing a single time and around 0.93% taken by the ten largest. The sequencing input was peripheral blood. Receptors originate from a man between 60 and 75 years old with COVID-19, enrolled during active disease.

The V gene is TRBV28, the J gene TRBJ1-3, with 7 bases lining up with TRBD1. The CDR3 has 15 residues. Trimming at V came to 6 bases and at J to 2 bases, leaving 7 bases not matched to a gene. Germline lookup yields CDR1 MDHEN and CDR2 SYDVKM. The CDR3 here is CASRPGTAPGNTIYF. CDR3 DNA sequence: TGTGCCAGCAGGCCGGGGACAGCTCCTGGAAACACCATATATTTT. The full variable domain, rest sourced from reference TRBV28 and TRBJ1-3, is DVKVTQSSRYLVKRTGEKVFLECVQDMDHENMFWYRQDPGLGLRLIYFSYDVKMKEKGDIPEGYSVSREKKERFSLILESASTNQTSMYLCASRPGTAPGNTIYFGEGSWLTVV.

This chain joins TRBV13 and TRBJ2-5; 8 bases match TRBD2. Germline lookup yields CDR1 PRHDT and CDR2 FYEKMQ (reference sequence). With 5 bases clipped from V and 6 bases from J, the junction kept 5 bases outside the gene matches. This CDR3 comprises 13 residues. CDR3 region: CASSPGTRKTQYF. CDR3 bases: TGTGCCAGCAGCCCGGGGACTAGGAAGACCCAGTACTTC.

This clone showed up just once. This chain uses TRBV6-5 with TRBJ2-3; TRBD2 matches 10 bases. V was clipped by 10 bases and J by 0 bases; unmatched bases: 7. CDR1 is MNHEY and CDR2 is SVGAGI in the germline V gene. The CDR3 is 15 amino acids. The CDR3 nucleotides are TGTGCCACTCCGGGACTAGCGTCTAGCACAGATACGCAGTATTTT. Translation: CATPGLASSTDTQYF.

This sequence joins TRBV6-2 or TRBV6-3 and TRBJ2-7, with D perhaps TRBD1 (5 bases). The CDR3 is 12 amino acids. Trimming cost V 5 bases and J 6 bases, with 11 bases left between them. Per the germline V gene, CDR1 is MNHEY and CDR2 is SVGEGT. CDR3 in DNA: TGTGCCAGCAGTAACAGGCGTACCGAGCAGTACTTC. Amino acid sequence: CASSNRRTEQYF.

The genes are TRBV28 and TRBJ2-5, with a weak D call TRBD1 (5 bases). Per germline, CDR1 MDHEN and CDR2 SYDVKM. CDR3 size: 12 residues. Trimming took off 4 bases at V and 5 bases at J, with 8 bases between the two ends. The CDR3 sequence is CASSSGRETQYF. The CDR3 DNA sequence: TGTGCCAGCAGTTCAGGGCGGGAGACCCAGTACTTC.

This clone was seen just once. V gene TRBV3-1 (or the pseudogene TRBV3-2) combines with J gene TRBJ1-2; a possible D gene is TRBD1 (5 bases). V dropped 6 bases and J dropped 8 bases, with 16 bases sitting between them. CDR3 size: 13 residues. Germline V lookup: CDR1 LGHDT, CDR2 YNNKEL (reference sequence). CDR3 amino acids: CASRPLGGMGYTF. As DNA, the CDR3 is TGTGCCAGCAGACCCTTGGGGGGAATGGGCTACACCTTC.

The chain links TRBV5-1 to TRBJ2-5, with TRBD1 identical over 7 bases. CDR1 is SGHRS and CDR2 is YFSETQ in the germline V gene. The length of the CDR3 is 15 residues. Trimming took 0 bases from V and 4 from J; bases not matched to a gene: 6. The CDR3 DNA sequence: TGCGCCAGCAGCTTGGGACAGGGAAGAAGAGAGACCCAGTACTTC. It codes for CASSLGQGRRETQYF.

The chain recombines TRBV10-3 with TRBJ2-7; D gene uncertain. This CDR3 has 12 amino acids. The germline CDR1 and CDR2 sequences are ENHRY and SYGVKD. The V end lost 4 bases, the J end lost 4 bases, and 8 bases lay between the germline ends. The CDR3 region is CAISVSEYEQYF. The DNA for the CDR3 is TGTGCCATCAGTGTAAGTGAGTACGAGCAGTACTTC.

This rearrangement joins TRBV27 to TRBJ1-2, with D maybe TRBD1 (6 bases). With 3 bases removed from V and 7 bases from J, the gap between germline ends came to 27 bases. The CDR3 has 18 residues. The germline gives CDR1 MNHEY, CDR2 SMNVEV (reference sequence). The CDR3 sequence: CASSFRAGYFRGSSGYTF. Here the CDR3 DNA reads TGTGCCAGCAGTTTTAGGGCTGGTTACTTCAGGGGATCATCTGGCTACACCTTC.

The chain joins TRBV25-1 to TRBJ1-6; weak D call: TRBD1 (6 bases). This CDR3 region has 13 residues. Germline loops: CDR1 MGHDK, CDR2 SYGVNS. With 3 bases removed from V and 12 bases from J, the gap between germline ends came to 12 bases. CDR3 residues: CASSDRGRGPLHF. CDR3 DNA: TGTGCCAGCAGTGACAGGGGTCGCGGACCCCTCCACTTT.

This chain links TRBV19 with TRBJ1-5; TRBD1 matches at 7 bases. The CDR3 sequence is 14 residues long. The germline CDR1 and CDR2 sequences are LNHDA and SQIVND (reference sequence). After removal of 6 bases from V and 9 bases from J, the junction contained 11 bases not matched to a gene. The DNA of the CDR3 is TGTGCCAGTAGCGAGCACCGACAGGGAACGCCCCAGCATTTT. Translation: CASSEHRQGTPQHF.

The chain carries TRBV6-5 and TRBJ1-5; a possible D gene is TRBD1 (6 bases). Trimming left V 8 bases short and J 5 bases short, with 13 bases between. The CDR3 extends over 13 amino acids. Looked up from germline, CDR1 is MNHEY and CDR2 is SVGAGI. CDR3 in amino acids: CASLQRGYQPQHF. CDR3 DNA: TGTGCCAGCCTCCAGAGGGGGTATCAGCCCCAGCATTTT.

The rearrangement uses TRBV7-2 and TRBJ1-2, with TRBD1 identical over 8 bases. The CDR3 extends over 17 amino acids. Germline assignment: CDR1 SGHTA and CDR2 FQGNSA. Trimming took 6 bases from V and 2 from J; bases not matched to a gene: 14. CDR3 residues: CASRQRGRGRGNYGYTF. The CDR3, as DNA: TGTGCCAGCAGGCAACGGGGCAGGGGGCGAGGAAACTATGGCTACACCTTC.

V gene TRBV29-1 combines with J gene TRBJ1-2; 8 nucleotides align to TRBD1. V trimming: 7 bases; J trimming: 4 bases; junction bases outside the gene matches: 8. Germline assignment: CDR1 SQVTM and CDR2 ANQGSEA. The CDR3 is made up of 13 amino acids. The CDR3 coding sequence is TGCAGCGCCCGGACAGGGAGATTCTATGGCTACACCTTC. Protein sequence: CSARTGRFYGYTF.

The CDR3 nucleotides are TGCGCCAGCAGCCTGGGGACAGGGGACGGCAATCAGCCCCAGCATTTT. Its protein is CASSLGTGDGNQPQHF. J is TRBJ1-5 and V is TRBV5-1, with 10 bases fitting TRBD1. V shed 4 bases and J 2 bases; nucleotides not matched to a gene: 6. Germline V gene data show CDR1 as SGHRS and CDR2 as YFSETQ. This CDR3 region has 16 residues.